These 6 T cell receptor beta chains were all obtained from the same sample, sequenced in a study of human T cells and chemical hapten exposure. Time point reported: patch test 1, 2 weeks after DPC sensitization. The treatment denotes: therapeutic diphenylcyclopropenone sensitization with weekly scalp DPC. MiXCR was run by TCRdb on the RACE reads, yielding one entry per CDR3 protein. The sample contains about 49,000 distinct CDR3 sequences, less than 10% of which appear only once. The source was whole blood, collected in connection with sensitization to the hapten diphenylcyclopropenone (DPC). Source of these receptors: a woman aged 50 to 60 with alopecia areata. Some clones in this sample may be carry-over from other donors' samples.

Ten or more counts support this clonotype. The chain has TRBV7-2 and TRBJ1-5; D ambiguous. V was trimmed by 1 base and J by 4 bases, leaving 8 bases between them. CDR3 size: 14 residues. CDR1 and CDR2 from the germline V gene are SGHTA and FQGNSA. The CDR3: CASSLGQINQPQHF. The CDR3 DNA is TGTGCCAGCAGCTTAGGTCAGATTAATCAGCCCCAGCATTTT.

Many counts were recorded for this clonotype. The CDR3 region is CASSRPTVYSNQPQHF. Here the CDR3 DNA reads TGTGCCAGCAGTCGACCCACAGTATATAGCAATCAGCCCCAGCATTTT. The chain joins TRBV28 to TRBJ1-5; D unresolved. The V gene's germline CDR1 is MDHEN and CDR2 SYDVKM. The V and J ends lost 5 bases and 0 bases respectively, with 14 bases between them. The CDR3 totals 16 residues.

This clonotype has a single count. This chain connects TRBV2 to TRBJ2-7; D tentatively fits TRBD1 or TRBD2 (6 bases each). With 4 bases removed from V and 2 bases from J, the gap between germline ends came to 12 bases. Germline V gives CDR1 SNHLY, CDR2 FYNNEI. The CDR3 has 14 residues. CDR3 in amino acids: CASSVGAGTYEQYF. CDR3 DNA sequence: TGTGCCAGCAGTGTGGGGGCGGGAACCTACGAGCAGTACTTC.

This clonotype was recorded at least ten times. CDR3 amino acids: CASRAGLNTEAFF. CDR3 DNA sequence: TGTGCCAGCAGGGCAGGACTGAACACTGAAGCTTTCTTT. The rearrangement joins TRBV2 to TRBJ1-1; D unclear. V was shortened by 6 bases and J by 0 bases, with 8 bases between the two germline ends. This CDR3 contains 13 residues. The germline gives CDR1 SNHLY, CDR2 FYNNEI.

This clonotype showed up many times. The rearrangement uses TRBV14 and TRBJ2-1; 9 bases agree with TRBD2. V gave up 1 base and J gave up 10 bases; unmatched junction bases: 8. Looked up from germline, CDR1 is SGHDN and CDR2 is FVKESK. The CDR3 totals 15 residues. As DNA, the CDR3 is TGTGCCAGCAGCCAAGGCTTGATAGCGGGAGACGAGCAGTTCTTC. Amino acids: CASSQGLIAGDEQFF.

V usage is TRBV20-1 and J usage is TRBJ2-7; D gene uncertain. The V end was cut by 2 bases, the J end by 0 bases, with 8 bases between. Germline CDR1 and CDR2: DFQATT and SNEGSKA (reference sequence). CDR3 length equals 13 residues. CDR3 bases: TGCAGTGCTAGACGCCGATCCTCCTACGAGCAGTACTTC. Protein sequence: CSARRRSSYEQYF.